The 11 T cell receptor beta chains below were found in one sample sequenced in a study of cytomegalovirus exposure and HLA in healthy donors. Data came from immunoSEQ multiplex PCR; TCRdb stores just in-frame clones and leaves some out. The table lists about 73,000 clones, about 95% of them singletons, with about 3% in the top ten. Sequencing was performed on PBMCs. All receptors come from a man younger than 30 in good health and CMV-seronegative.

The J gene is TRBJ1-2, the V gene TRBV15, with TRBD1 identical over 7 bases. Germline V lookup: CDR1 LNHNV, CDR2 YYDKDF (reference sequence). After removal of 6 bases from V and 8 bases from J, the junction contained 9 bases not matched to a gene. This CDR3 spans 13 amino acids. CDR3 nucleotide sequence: TGTGCCACCAGGACCGGGACAGAGGTAGGCTACACCTTC. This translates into CATRTGTEVGYTF.

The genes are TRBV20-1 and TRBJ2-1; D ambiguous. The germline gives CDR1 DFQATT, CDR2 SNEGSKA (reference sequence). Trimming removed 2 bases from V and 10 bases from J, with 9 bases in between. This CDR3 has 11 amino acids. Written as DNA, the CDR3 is TGCAGTGCTAGAATTATCCAGGAGCAGTTCTTC. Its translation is CSARIIQEQFF.

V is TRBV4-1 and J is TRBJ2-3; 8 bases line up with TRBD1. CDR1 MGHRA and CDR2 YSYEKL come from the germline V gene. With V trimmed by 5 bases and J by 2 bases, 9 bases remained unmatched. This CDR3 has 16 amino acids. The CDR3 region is CASSKGTGQVTDTQYF. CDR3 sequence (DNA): TGCGCCAGCAGCAAGGGGACGGGACAGGTCACAGATACGCAGTATTTT.

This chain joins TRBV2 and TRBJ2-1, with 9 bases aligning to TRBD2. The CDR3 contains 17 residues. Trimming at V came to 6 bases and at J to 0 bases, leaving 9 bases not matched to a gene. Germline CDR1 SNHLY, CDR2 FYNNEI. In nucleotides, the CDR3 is TGTGCCAGCAGAGCTATAGCGGGGGCGAGCTCCTACAATGAGCAGTTCTTC. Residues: CASRAIAGASSYNEQFF.

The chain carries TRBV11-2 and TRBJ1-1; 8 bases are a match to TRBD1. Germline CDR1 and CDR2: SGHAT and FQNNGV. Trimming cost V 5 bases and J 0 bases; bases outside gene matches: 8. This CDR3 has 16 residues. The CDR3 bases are TGTGCCAGCAGCCCTGAGCAGGGGGCGTTGAACACTGAAGCTTTCTTT. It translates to CASSPEQGALNTEAFF.

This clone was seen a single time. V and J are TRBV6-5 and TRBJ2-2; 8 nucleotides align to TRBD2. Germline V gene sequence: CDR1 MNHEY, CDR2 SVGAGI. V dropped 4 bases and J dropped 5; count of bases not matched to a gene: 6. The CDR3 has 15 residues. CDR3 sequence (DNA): TGTGCCAGCAGTTTTGAGCGGGGGCGAACCGGGGAGCTGTTTTTT. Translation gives CASSFERGRTGELFF.

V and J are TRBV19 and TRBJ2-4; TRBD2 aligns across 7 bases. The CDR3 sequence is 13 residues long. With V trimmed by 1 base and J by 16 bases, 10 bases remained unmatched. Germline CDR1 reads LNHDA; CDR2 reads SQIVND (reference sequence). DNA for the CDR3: TGTGCCAGTAGTATAGGGGGACTAAGCATCGTCTACTTC. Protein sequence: CASSIGGLSIVYF.

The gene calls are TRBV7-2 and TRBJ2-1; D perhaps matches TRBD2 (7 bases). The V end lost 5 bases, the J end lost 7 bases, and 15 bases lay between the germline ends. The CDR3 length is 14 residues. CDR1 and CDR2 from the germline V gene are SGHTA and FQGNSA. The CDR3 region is CASSPGGLRNEQFF. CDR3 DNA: TGTGCCAGCAGCCCCGGGGGGCTGAGAAATGAGCAGTTCTTC.

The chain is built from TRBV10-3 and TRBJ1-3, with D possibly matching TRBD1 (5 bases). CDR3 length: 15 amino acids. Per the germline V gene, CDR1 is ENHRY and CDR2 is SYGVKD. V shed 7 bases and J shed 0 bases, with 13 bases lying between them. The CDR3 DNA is TGTGCCATCACCCCGGACATTAGCTCTGGAAACACCATATATTTT. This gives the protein CAITPDISSGNTIYF.

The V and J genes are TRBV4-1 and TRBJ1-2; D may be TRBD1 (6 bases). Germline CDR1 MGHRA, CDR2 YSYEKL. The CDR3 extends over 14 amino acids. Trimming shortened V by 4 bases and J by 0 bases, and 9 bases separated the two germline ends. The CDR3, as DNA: TGCGCCAGCAGCCGGACAGAATCTAACTATGGCTACACCTTC. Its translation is CASSRTESNYGYTF.

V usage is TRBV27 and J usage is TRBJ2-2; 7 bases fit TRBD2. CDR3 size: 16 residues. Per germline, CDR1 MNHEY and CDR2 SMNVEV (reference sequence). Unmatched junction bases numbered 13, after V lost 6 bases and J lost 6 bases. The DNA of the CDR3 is TGTGCCAGCAGGGGGCCGGGGGGTTTCGTCCCCGGGGAGCTGTTTTTT. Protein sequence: CASRGPGGFVPGELFF.